These 22 T cell receptor beta chains were all obtained from the same sample, sequenced in a study of neurological immune-mediated disorders. One entry per CDR3 protein, called by TCRdb with MiXCR from the 5' RACE reads. The data contain about 50,000 distinct CDR3 sequences, roughly 2% of them seen just once; the ten biggest clones take up approximately 2.3%. The sequencing input was PBMCs. These receptors were obtained from a woman aged 40 to 50 with multiple sclerosis.

This clonotype was picked up many times. The chain has TRBV4-2 and TRBJ2-7; 8 positions match TRBD2. Per the germline V gene, CDR1 is LGHNA and CDR2 is YNFKEQ. This CDR3 has 16 amino acids. With V trimmed by 1 base and J by 0 bases, 5 bases remained unmatched. This CDR3 is CASSQGERGSSYEQYF. The CDR3 region has the DNA TGTGCCAGCAGCCAAGGGGAGCGGGGGAGCTCCTACGAGCAGTACTTC.

This clonotype was picked up many times. The chain employs TRBV5-5 and TRBJ1-5; no definite D call. The length of the CDR3 is 14 residues. Germline lookup yields CDR1 SGHKS and CDR2 YYEKEE (reference sequence). The V and J ends lost 3 bases and 2 bases respectively, with 9 bases between them. CDR3 in amino acids: CASSSGGGNQPQHF. As DNA, the CDR3 is TGTGCCAGCAGCTCGGGTGGGGGCAATCAGCCCCAGCATTTT.

At least ten counts were recorded for this clonotype. The chain employs TRBV10-3 and TRBJ1-1, with 7 bases lining up with TRBD1. Germline CDR1 reads ENHRY; CDR2 reads SYGVKD. Unmatched junction bases numbered 15, after V lost 6 bases and J lost 5 bases. The CDR3 has 16 amino acids. The CDR3 here is CAIRMTRQGATTEAFF. The CDR3 bases are TGTGCCATCAGGATGACACGACAGGGAGCGACTACTGAAGCTTTCTTT.

In its sample, this clonotype was seen many times. The CDR3 is CASSHGSGRPNTEAFF. CDR3 in DNA: TGTGCCAGCAGCCACGGGTCAGGCAGACCGAACACTGAAGCTTTCTTT. The chain employs TRBV3-1 and TRBJ1-1; D uncertain. From germline, CDR1 is LGHDT and CDR2 YNNKEL (reference sequence). There are 16 residues in the CDR3. The V and J ends lost 3 bases and 1 base respectively, with 15 bases between them.

Ten or more counts support this clonotype. V and J are TRBV3-1 and TRBJ1-5; D gene unclear. Germline V gene lookup returns CDR1 LGHDT and CDR2 YNNKEL (reference sequence). The CDR3 totals 12 residues. The germline V and J ends were trimmed by 2 bases and 9 bases, with 8 bases remaining between them. The CDR3 spells CASSQWGGPQHF. The CDR3 bases are TGTGCCAGCAGCCAATGGGGTGGGCCCCAGCATTTT.

This clonotype was found many times. The CDR3 bases are TGCGCCAGCAGAGGGGATGGGGCCAACGTCCTGACTTTC. The encoded protein is CASRGDGANVLTF. This chain links TRBV5-1 with TRBJ2-6; D might be TRBD1 (5 bases). The CDR3 is 13 amino acids. The germline gives CDR1 SGHRS, CDR2 YFSETQ. With 5 bases removed from V and 3 bases from J, the gap between germline ends came to 6 bases.

This clonotype was detected many times. The rearrangement joins TRBV4-2 to TRBJ2-1, with 12 bases aligning to TRBD2. V was pared by 4 bases and J by 3 bases, with 1 base of the junction left unmatched. This CDR3 comprises 15 residues. Per the germline V gene, CDR1 is LGHNA and CDR2 is YNFKEQ. Here the CDR3 reads CASSLLAGGYNEQFF. Here the CDR3 DNA reads TGTGCCAGCAGCCTACTAGCGGGGGGCTACAATGAGCAGTTCTTC.

This clonotype was counted at least ten times. This chain connects TRBV7-9 to TRBJ1-1, with a possible D match to TRBD1 (6 bases). The CDR3 length is 15 residues. The V gene lost 1 base and the J gene lost 1 base, with 10 bases spanning the gap. Germline CDR1 reads SEHNR; CDR2 reads FQNEAQ (reference sequence). The CDR3 region has the DNA TGTGCCAGCAGCTTAGACGTAGGGGGGAACACTGAAGCTTTCTTT. Amino acid sequence: CASSLDVGGNTEAFF.

This clonotype has a count of ten or more. The rearrangement joins TRBV20-1 to TRBJ1-5; 7 bases match TRBD1. With V trimmed by 6 bases and J by 0 bases, 5 bases remained unmatched. In germline, CDR1 is DFQATT, CDR2 SNEGSKA (reference sequence). The CDR3 is 14 amino acids. CDR3 sequence (DNA): TGCAGTGCGAGGACAGGTAATAGCAATCAGCCCCAGCATTTT. It translates to CSARTGNSNQPQHF.

This clonotype was observed many times. The J gene is TRBJ2-2, the V gene TRBV4-1; D is ambiguous. The CDR3 spans 17 residues. Trimming removed 1 base from V and 4 bases from J, with 16 bases in between. Looked up from germline, CDR1 is MGHRA and CDR2 is YSYEKL. In DNA form, the CDR3 reads TGCGCCAGCAGCCAAGCGGATCTAGGGTTCGTCACCGGGGAGCTGTTTTTT. This codes for CASSQADLGFVTGELFF.

This clonotype came up many times. V is TRBV10-3 and J is TRBJ1-1, with D possibly being TRBD1 (6 bases). Looked up from germline, CDR1 is ENHRY and CDR2 is SYGVKD. CDR3 length: 14 residues. V lost 10 bases and J 2 bases, leaving 17 bases between the germline ends. The CDR3 here is CATARGQLNTEAFF. CDR3 bases: TGTGCCACCGCGCGAGGACAGCTCAACACTGAAGCTTTCTTT.

This clonotype was seen at least ten times. V is TRBV11-2 and J is TRBJ1-3; D gene ambiguous. The germline V gene encodes CDR1 SGHAT and CDR2 FQNNGV. This CDR3 contains 13 residues. The V and J ends lost 6 bases and 3 bases respectively, with 9 bases between them. CDR3 amino acids: CASSPRGGNTIYF. The CDR3 DNA follows: TGTGCCAGCAGTCCCCGAGGTGGAAACACCATATATTTT. The complete variable domain, with remaining parts taken from reference TRBV11-2 and TRBJ1-3, reads EAGVAQSPRYKIIEKRQSVAFWCNPISGHATLYWYQQILGQGPKLLIQFQNNGVVDDSQLPKDRFSAERLKGVDSTLKIQPAKLEDSAVYLCASSPRGGNTIYFGEGSWLTVV.

This clonotype was found many times. The V call is TRBV20-1, the J call TRBJ2-1, with D tentatively TRBD1 (5 bases). V lost 0 bases, J lost 4 bases, and 10 bases lay in between. The CDR3 sequence is 14 residues long. Looked up from germline, CDR1 is DFQATT and CDR2 is SNEGSKA (reference sequence). The CDR3 coding sequence is TGCAGTGCTAGAGATCTCCAGGGTTACAATGAGCAGTTCTTC. Translation: CSARDLQGYNEQFF.

This clonotype came up many times. V and J are TRBV20-1 and TRBJ1-2; D is possibly TRBD1 (5 bases). Deletions cut 6 bases from V and 4 bases from J, with 21 bases between. Per the germline V gene, CDR1 is DFQATT and CDR2 is SNEGSKA (reference sequence). This CDR3 is built from 15 residues. The DNA of the CDR3 is TGCAGTGCCCCGCTAGGGACCGGGGCTACCTATGGCTACACCTTC. Its protein is CSAPLGTGATYGYTF.

This clonotype was observed at least ten times. This rearrangement joins TRBV5-1 to TRBJ1-2; tentatively, D is TRBD1 (6 bases). The CDR3 runs 15 residues. Germline V gene lookup returns CDR1 SGHRS and CDR2 YFSETQ. The V end was cut by 2 bases, the J end by 2 bases, with 13 bases between. The CDR3 DNA is TGCGCCAGCAGCTTCCTGACAGGAGGCAACTATGGCTACACCTTC. Translated, it gives CASSFLTGGNYGYTF.

This clonotype was detected ten times or more. The chain employs TRBV18 and TRBJ1-1, with D hard to call. CDR1 is KGHSH, CDR2 LQKENI, per germline. The length of the CDR3 is 13 residues. V lost 4 bases and J 1 base, leaving 7 bases between the germline ends. The CDR3 is CASSQGENTEAFF. CDR3 sequence (DNA): TGTGCCAGCTCACAGGGAGAGAACACTGAAGCTTTCTTT.

Many counts were recorded for this clonotype. J is TRBJ1-1 and V is TRBV4-1; D is possibly TRBD1 (6 bases). The germline V gene encodes CDR1 MGHRA and CDR2 YSYEKL. The CDR3 is 15 amino acids. V dropped 2 bases and J dropped 2 bases, with 12 bases sitting between them. CDR3 protein: CASSQPTGSNTEAFF. DNA for the CDR3: TGCGCCAGCAGCCAACCTACAGGGAGTAACACTGAAGCTTTCTTT.

This clonotype showed up many times. This sequence joins TRBV6-5 and TRBJ2-5; D gene unclear. From germline, CDR1 is MNHEY and CDR2 SVGAGI. Trimming took off 2 bases at V and 7 bases at J, with 20 bases between the two ends. This CDR3 has 16 amino acids. Written as DNA, the CDR3 is TGTGCCAGCAGTTACGATTCCGAACGCCGGCGAGTGACCCAGTACTTC. Encoded protein: CASSYDSERRRVTQYF.

This clonotype was observed many times. The chain joins TRBV3-1 to TRBJ2-1; D is uncertain. There are 16 residues in the CDR3. The germline V gene has CDR1 LGHDT and CDR2 YNNKEL (reference sequence). Deletions cut 0 bases from V and 6 bases from J, with 15 bases between. The CDR3 nucleotides are TGTGCCAGCAGCCAAGAAGATCGGGCTAGAAGCAATGAGCAGTTCTTC. Protein sequence: CASSQEDRARSNEQFF.

This clonotype has a count of ten or more. This chain links TRBV5-1 with TRBJ1-1; 8 nucleotides line up with TRBD1. V shed 4 bases and J 0 bases; nucleotides not matched to a gene: 11. The CDR3 loop spans 17 amino acids. Germline values: CDR1 SGHRS, CDR2 YFSETQ. The CDR3 DNA reads as TGCGCCAGCAGCGATCTCAGGGCGACAGGGGTGAACACTGAAGCTTTCTTT. This sequence encodes CASSDLRATGVNTEAFF.

This clonotype has a handful of counts. This chain connects TRBV9 to TRBJ1-1; 7 bases map to TRBD1. In germline, CDR1 is SGDLS, CDR2 YYNGEE. The CDR3 extends over 14 amino acids. With V trimmed by 4 bases and J by 8 bases, 11 bases remained unmatched. The CDR3 region is CASSPIGTVTEAFF. The CDR3 DNA is TGTGCCAGCAGCCCAATAGGGACAGTAACGGAAGCTTTCTTT.

This clonotype was seen many times. One end of the junction does not line up with germline, which may come from a read error. V gene TRBV5-1 combines with J gene TRBJ1-2; D is uncertain. The germline V gene has CDR1 SGHRS and CDR2 YFSETQ. The CDR3 sequence is 13 residues long. The CDR3 DNA reads as TGTGCCAGCAGCTTGGCCAGTAACTATGGCTACACCTTC. Its translation: CASSLASNYGYTF.